This TCR beta chain was found in a study of blood T cell repertoires in COVID-19. At the level of the study: Sites across the United States, Italy and Spain contributed samples from acute and convalescent COVID-19. T cells, B-cell-depleted T cells, or PBMCs provided the cDNA or gDNA that served as material.

Germline V gives CDR1 SGHTA, CDR2 FQGNSA. The CDR3 covers 15 residues. Losses at the gene ends were 5 bases for V and 2 bases for J; bases not matched to a gene: 8. This clone was observed a few times. Original handling: Amplification of reference gene primers was used by the study to estimate nucleated cell counts. TCRdb keeps only in-frame clones here, not all; method: immunoSEQ multiplex PCR. D and trimming come from the DNA, and the V and J calls and clone size come from that table. The sample shows about 150,000 clones, 80% of them seen only once. The sequencing input was peripheral blood. The origin of this receptor is a man between 60 and 70 years old with acute or convalescent COVID-19. This chain joins TRBV7-2 and TRBJ1-1, with TRBD1 matching over 7 bases. The CDR3 DNA follows: TGTGCCAGCAGCCCCCTATGGGACAGAAACACTGAAGCTTTCTTT. The encoded protein is CASSPLWDRNTEAFF.